This paragraph covers one T cell receptor beta chain sequence. Its antigen is not yet known. One base away lies a much larger clone, so this may be a sequencing read error. For CDR1 and CDR2, the germline V gene lists MDHEN and SYDVKM. The CDR3 runs 13 amino acids, cysteine and phenylalanine included. CDR3 DNA only is kept here, 39 bases in frame from base 1. V is pared back by 7 bases and J by 5 bases, with 12 bases lying between the germline termini. TCR beta CDR3 regions were amplified from RNA transcripts. The first round of RT-PCR for the TCR CDR3 was performed with the HTBI primer set and the Qiagen OneStep RT-PCR kit. Libraries were constructed in a second round of multiplex PCR, after which size selection and purification were carried out. The libraries were sequenced on an Illumina HiSeq2000 using paired-end 100 bp reads. On the study's bioinformatics: SOAPnuke was used to process the raw data, throwing out any read that contained adapters or uncalled bases, had a mean Phred below 15, or lacked an exact constant-primer or identifier match. High-quality paired reads were merged using COPE v1.2.5, and each unique nucleotide sequence was defined as a clonotype. MiTCR v1.1 was used to align the clonotypes against IMGT TRBV, TRBD and TRBJ reference segments. The analysis included only V-J combinations with a frequency above 0.0001, which together covered 98% to 99.2% of the repertoires. A TCS score was defined as the ratio of F50 (clonal expansion) to E x V (chaos), with BLOSUM62-based TCRdist applied between CDR3 peptides within each V-J. Welch's t-statistics and random forest reduced 500 to 650 V-J features to fewer than 15, which were used in a naive Bayes classifier (R e1071). TCRdb cleaned the public reads at Q25 with fastp, built clones with MiXCR and kept in-frame beta chains. Every CDR3 protein is listed once, alongside the most common genes and DNA of its rows. The V and J calls reflect TCRdb's pipeline rather than the authors' work. For this sample the table gives 600,000 to 900,000 distinct CDR3 sequences, of which roughly 15% were detected only once. The biggest ten clones account for 8.4% of the sample.

Graves' hyperthyroidism was defined as stable when no progression to ophthalmopathy occurred over 18 months of follow-up. Hyperthyroidism patients were newly diagnosed, with disease duration under 2 months, and aged 18 to 65 years. The study excluded patients with uncontrolled infections, other autoimmune diseases, pregnancy or lactation. Diagnoses were based on clinical symptoms, serum thyroxine and TRAb, thyroid ultrasound and orbital computed tomography. PBMCs were isolated from about 9.2 ml of fresh peripheral blood by Ficoll-Paque density gradient centrifugation. Trizol reagent was used to extract total RNA, and RNA quality was then checked on an Agilent 2100 Bioanalyzer. These data come from a study of T cells in Graves' hyperthyroidism and ophthalmopathy (dated by TCRdb to about 2019). For context, the study as a whole: Peripheral blood was collected at initial diagnosis, before any treatment. To identify distinguishing TCR V-J signatures, a discovery cohort of 100 patients was used, comprising under 45 with Graves' ophthalmopathy and 57 with stable Graves' hyperthyroidism. Prospective prediction of ophthalmopathy was tested in an independent validation cohort consisting of about 19 hyperthyroidism patients and about 17 patients who later progressed to ophthalmopathy. The 100 discovery patients were randomly split 7:3 into training and test sets. The study also compared thyroid tissue and blood T-cell repertoires from a handful of Graves' hyperthyroidism patients. After sampling, hyperthyroidism patients received methimazole starting at 30 mg daily, and ophthalmopathy patients received high-dose intravenous methylprednisolone. The paper reports TCR Vbeta CDR3 sequencing of over 120 peripheral blood samples: under 45 ophthalmopathy, 70 to 85 hyperthyroidism and 17 progressor patients.

The full study reports these points: Most expanded thyroid clonotypes (frequency above 0.001) were also detected in blood, a finding suggesting that blood repertoires may reflect thyroid immune responses. Sample size was not statistically predetermined, and blinding of investigators to group allocation was not performed. In validation, the model predicted progression to ophthalmopathy a median of about 6.5 months before onset, with roughly 70% sensitivity and about 75% specificity. In cross-validation, a model built on a 13 V-J signature told ophthalmopathy apart from stable hyperthyroidism with under 90% sensitivity and about 81% specificity, and in testing the same model reached 80%/75%.

Rearrangement joined TRBV28 to TRBJ2-1; D gene: possibly TRBD2, on 5 matching bases. Sequenced sample: blood. The TCR comes from a man younger than 30 with Graves' hyperthyroidism. CDR3 loop: CASNDGLNNEQFF. The DNA reads TGTGCCAGCAATGACGGACTCAACAATGAGCAGTTCTTC.